This entry describes one TCR beta chain. Its antigen remains unidentified. This sample was taken from a study of blood T cells in healthy people across ages. A second PCR of roughly 7 to 11 cycles used a sample-barcoded 5' primer and a J-beta primer mix. TCRdb used MiXCR to reprocess the 5' RACE reads, holding one entry per CDR3 protein. Of approximately 800,000 distinct CDR3 sequences in the sample, over 45% were seen once. The CDR3 has 14 amino acids. Germline CDR1 reads PRHDT; CDR2 reads FYEKMQ (reference sequence). The V end lost 1 base, the J end lost 3 bases, and 9 bases lay between the germline ends. The study's findings and limits: There were more naive CD4+ cells and higher diversity in long-lived donors than in aged donors.

The source of this sequence is a man aged 25 to 40 in good health. The rearrangement joins TRBV13 to TRBJ2-5; D is undetermined. The sequenced sample consisted of blood. CDR3 coding DNA: TGTGCCAGCAGCTTAGAGGGCAACGAAGAGACCCAGTACTTC. This encodes CASSLEGNEETQYF.